This passage covers 2 T cell receptor beta chains from one sample sequenced in a study of T cell changes during pregnancy in multiple sclerosis. Clones were sequenced by immunoSEQ multiplex PCR, and TCRdb holds only the in-frame ones, with some missing. The data show 30,000 to 50,000 clones, with 90% to 95% seen just once and more than 0.35% held by the top ten. Sequencing was performed on CD4+ T cells from peripheral blood mononuclear cells, taken after pregnancy. These receptors were obtained from a female donor with multiple sclerosis, enrolled in a pregnancy study.

The rearrangement uses TRBV19 and TRBJ1-3; D is ambiguous. CDR1 is LNHDA, CDR2 SQIVND, per germline (reference sequence). The V end was cut by 5 bases, the J end by 0 bases, with 8 bases between. The CDR3 is made up of 14 amino acids. CDR3 sequence: CASSHPGSGNTIYF. CDR3 DNA sequence: TGTGCCAGTAGTCATCCAGGCTCTGGAAACACCATATATTTT.

The chain is built from TRBV5-4 and TRBJ2-2; D uncertain. Between the trimmed V and J ends, which lost 0 bases and 6 bases, there was a span of 3 bases. Germline CDR1 SGHNT, CDR2 YYREEE (reference sequence). The length of the CDR3 is 12 residues. The CDR3 coding sequence is TGTGCCAGCAGCTTGGCCGCCGGGGAGCTGTTTTTT. Its protein product is CASSLAAGELFF. Full variable domain (outside the CDR3, taken from reference TRBV5-4 and TRBJ2-2): ETGVTQSPTHLIKTRGQQVTLRCSSQSGHNTVSWYQQALGQGPQFIFQYYREEENGRGNFPPRFSGLQFPNYSSELNVNALELDDSALYLCASSLAAGELFFGEGSRLTVL.